The T cell receptor (beta chain) described here comes from a study of CD8 T cells in Susac syndrome (dated by TCRdb to between 2018 and 2020). As for the study more broadly: Whether CD8+ T cell activation and differentiation in Susac syndrome was antigen driven was tested using repertoire sequencing. CD8+ T cell repertoire clonality was compared between 12 healthy donors, some 14 Susac syndrome patients and 15 or so multiple sclerosis patients. Beyond this particular receptor, the publication reports: The study acknowledged that relatively few individuals were included in the TCR sequencing and HLA analysis.

The V and J ends are trimmed by 4 bases and 2 bases, leaving 5 bases between them. The germline V gene (reference sequence) supplies CDR1 SEHNR and CDR2 FQNEAQ. Its CDR3 holds 12 amino acids, cysteine through phenylalanine. CDR3 DNA is the only sequence kept; it has 36 bases, read in frame from the first base. High-throughput TCR beta sequencing profiled peripheral blood CD8+ and CD4+ T cells from healthy donors, Susac syndrome patients and multiple sclerosis patients. Multiple sclerosis controls were treatment-naive patients with stable or active relapsing-remitting disease fulfilling revised McDonald criteria. CD8+ TEMRA cells were enriched by FACS, while bulk CD8+ and CD4+ T cells were purified by magnetic negative isolation. Blood was drawn into EDTA tubes, processed within 24 hours, and PBMCs were isolated by density gradient centrifugation. PBMCs intended for TCR sequencing were cryopreserved in liquid nitrogen and were subsequently thawed in a 37 degrees C water bath. Purity of sorted or isolated CD4+, CD8+ and CD8+ TEMRA cells was at least 90%.

RNA was extracted using the RNeasy kit, and roughly 0.45 to 1 microgram was reverse transcribed with random hexamers. TCR beta CDR3 regions were amplified with the immunoSEQ multiplex PCR assay covering 54 Vbeta and 13 Jbeta segments. To correct PCR amplification bias, a synthetic template baseline was used for both primer optimization and computational correction. The original methods were these. Reads were assigned to V, D and J genes according to IMGT and analyzed in immunoSEQ Analyzer, with only productive sequences retained. Clonality was computed as one minus Shannon entropy normalized by log2 of the number of productive unique sequences. For each patient and control, public and private clones were evaluated within the 100 most prevalent clones. Susac-specific clones were defined as absent from healthy and MS cohorts, 800 to 1,200 published viral clones and other ImmuneACCESS disease sequences. Using fastp at Q25 and MiXCR, TCRdb reprocessed the public reads and kept productive beta chains. CDR3 protein sequences are deduplicated, and each keeps its most common genes and DNA. None of the V and J calls come from the authors' own analysis; TCRdb made them. The sample table records 250,000 to 300,000 distinct CDR3 sequences; roughly 85% of these occur just once. Clones ranked in the top ten supply over 0.1% of the sample.

Notes on this clonotype: No antigen is known for it. Base quality data are lacking; no much larger clone is found one base away.

This clonotype originated in a human donor with multiple sclerosis. The receptor chain draws on TRBV7-9 and TRBJ1-1, with the D gene not confidently named. Sequencing used CD8+ T cells from PBMCs. The CDR3 protein sequence reads: CASSSSNTEAFF. The DNA sequence is TGTGCCAGCAGCTCGTCTAACACTGAAGCTTTCTTT.